This TCR beta chain was observed in a study of cytomegalovirus exposure and HLA in healthy donors. Overall study findings and caveats: A further, later analysis showed that HLA-associated TCR beta chains (compared with equally common others) were more clonally expanded. Several of the most significant clusters appeared, in a later analysis, to be linked to common viral pathogens. An analysis that was carried out later associated 16,951 TCR beta sequences with HLA alleles at 0.05 false discovery rate.

The PCR used 60 Vbeta and 13 Jbeta primers. Clones were read by immunoSEQ multiplex PCR, and TCRdb kept only the in-frame ones, dropping some. The sample includes 150,000 to 160,000 clones, 70% to 80% of them seen just once. In regard to this clone: Its antigen is unidentified. The same CDR3 also results from other DNA sequences found in this sample.

This CDR3 is built from 11 residues. V was shortened by 3 bases and J by 3 bases, with 4 bases between the two germline ends. Germline V gene lookup returns CDR1 SGHDT and CDR2 YYEEEE. The rearrangement uses TRBV5-6 and TRBJ2-7, with D uncertain. The clonotype originates from a woman in her forties in good health and CMV-seronegative. Source material: PBMCs. CDR3 bases: TGTGCCAGCAGCTCCCTCTACGAGCAGTACTTC. Its protein product is CASSSLYEQYF.